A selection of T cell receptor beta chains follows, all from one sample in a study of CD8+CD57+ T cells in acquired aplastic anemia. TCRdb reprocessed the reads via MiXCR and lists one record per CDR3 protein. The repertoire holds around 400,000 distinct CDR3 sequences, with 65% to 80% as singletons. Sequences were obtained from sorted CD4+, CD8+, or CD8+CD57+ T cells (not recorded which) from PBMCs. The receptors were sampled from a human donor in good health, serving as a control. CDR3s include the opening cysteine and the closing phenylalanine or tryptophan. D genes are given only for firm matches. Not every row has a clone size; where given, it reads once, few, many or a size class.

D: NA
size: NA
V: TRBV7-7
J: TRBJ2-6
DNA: TGTACCAGCGGCGAACACCCCCGATACGTCCTGACTTTC
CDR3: CTSGEHPRYVLTF

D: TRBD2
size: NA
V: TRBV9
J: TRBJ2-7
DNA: TGTGCCAGCAGCGCAGGGGAGCGGGGGGGACTTAGCTCCTACGAGCAGTACTTC
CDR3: CASSAGERGGLSSYEQYF

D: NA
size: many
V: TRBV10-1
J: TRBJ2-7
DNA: TGCGCCAGCAGTGGATACAGAGACTACGAGCAGTACTTC
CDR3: CASSGYRDYEQYF

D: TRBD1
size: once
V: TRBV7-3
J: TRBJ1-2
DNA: TGCGCCAGCAGCCAAGGTGACAGGGGCGACACCTTC
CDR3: CASSQGDRGDTF

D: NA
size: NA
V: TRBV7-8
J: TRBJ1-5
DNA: TGTGCCAGCAGCGCCGGGGGGGTAAGCAATCAGCCCCAGCATTTT
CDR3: CASSAGGVSNQPQHF

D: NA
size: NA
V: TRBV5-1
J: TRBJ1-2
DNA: TGCGCCAGCAGCTTGGCCCCAGCTGGGGACTATGGCTACACCTTC
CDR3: CASSLAPAGDYGYTF

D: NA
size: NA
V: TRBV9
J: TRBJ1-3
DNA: TGTGCCAGCAGCGAGATAGGGGAATCTCAAGAGACCCATTTT
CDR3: CASSEIGESQETHF

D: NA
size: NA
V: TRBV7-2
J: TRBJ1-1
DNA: TGTGCCAGCAGCCCTAGGACAGTCACTGAAGCTTTCTTT
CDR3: CASSPRTVTEAFF

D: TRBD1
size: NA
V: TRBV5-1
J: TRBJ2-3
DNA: TGTGCCAGCAGCTTACAGGGGGCGGGAGATACGCAGTATTTT
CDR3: CASSLQGAGDTQYF

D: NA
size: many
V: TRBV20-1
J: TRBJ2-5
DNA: TGCAGTGCCACCCGGGCCCCAGAGACCCAGTACTTC
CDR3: CSATRAPETQYF

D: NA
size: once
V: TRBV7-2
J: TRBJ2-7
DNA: TGTGCCAGCAGCCCAGAGGGTTACGGGAGACCCCCCCACGAGCAGTACTTC
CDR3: CASSPEGYGRPPHEQYF

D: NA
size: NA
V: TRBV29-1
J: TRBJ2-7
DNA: TGCAGCGTGATAGGGACAAAACCCTACGAGCAGTACTTC
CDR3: CSVIGTKPYEQYF

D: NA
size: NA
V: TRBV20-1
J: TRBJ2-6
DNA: TGCAGTGCCAGCTCTGGGGCCAACGTCCTGACTTTC
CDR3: CSASSGANVLTF

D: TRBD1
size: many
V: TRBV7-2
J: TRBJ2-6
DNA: TGTGCCAGCAGCCGGACAGGGACTTACTCTGGGGCCAACGTCCTGACTTTC
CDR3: CASSRTGTYSGANVLTF

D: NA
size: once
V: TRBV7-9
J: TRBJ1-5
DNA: TGTGCCAGCAGCTTGGTTCCCTCTGGAAACACCCAACATTTT
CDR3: CASSLVPSGNTQHF

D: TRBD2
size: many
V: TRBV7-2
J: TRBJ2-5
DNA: TGTGCCAGCAGCCCCCAAACAGCGGGGGGGCCCCAGACCCAGTACTTC
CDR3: CASSPQTAGGPQTQYF

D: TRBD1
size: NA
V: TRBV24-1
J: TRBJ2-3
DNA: TGTGCCACCAGTGGTCTCGGGGGACAGGGATTGTCCACAGATACGCAGTATTTT
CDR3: CATSGLGGQGLSTDTQYF

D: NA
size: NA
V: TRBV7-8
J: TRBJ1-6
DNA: TGTGCCAGCAGCTTAGCCCCGGGGATAAGATCACCCCTCCACTTT
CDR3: CASSLAPGIRSPLHF

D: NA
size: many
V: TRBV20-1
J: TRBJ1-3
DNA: TGCAGTGCTAGAGTAATGCGTGGGGGCAAGCTGGGCACCATATATTTT
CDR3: CSARVMRGGKLGTIYF

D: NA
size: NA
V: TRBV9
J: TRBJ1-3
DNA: TGTGCCAGCAGCTCCAGTACGGGCACCAGAGAAACCATATATTTT
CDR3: CASSSSTGTRETIYF

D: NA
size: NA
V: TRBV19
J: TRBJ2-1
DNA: TGTGCCAGTAGTATAGTGCTGGCGGCCCCCCTCTACAATGAGCAGTTCTTC
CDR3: CASSIVLAAPLYNEQFF

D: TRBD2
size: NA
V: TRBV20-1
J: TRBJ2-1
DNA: TGCAGTGCTAGGCGTAGCGGGGGGGCCTATGAGCAGTTCTTC
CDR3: CSARRSGGAYEQFF

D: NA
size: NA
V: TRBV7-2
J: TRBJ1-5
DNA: TGTGCCAGCAGCTCCCAGGGAGGGGCGATGCCCCAGCATTTT
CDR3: CASSSQGGAMPQHF

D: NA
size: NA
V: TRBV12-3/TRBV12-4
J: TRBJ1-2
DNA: TGTGCCAGCAGTTACCGGGGGGGCTATGGCTACACCTTC
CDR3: CASSYRGGYGYTF

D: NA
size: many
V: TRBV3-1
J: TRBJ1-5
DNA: TGTGCCAGCGCACCCACGGGGGCGAGCAATCAGCCCCAGCATTTT
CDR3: CASAPTGASNQPQHF

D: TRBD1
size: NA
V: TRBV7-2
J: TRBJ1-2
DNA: TGTGCCAGCAGCGAAACAGGGGCTTCTTACGAGCAGTACACCTTC
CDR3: CASSETGASYEQYTF

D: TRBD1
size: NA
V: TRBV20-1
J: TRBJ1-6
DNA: TGCAGCGGACGGACAGGGGAATATTCACCCCTCCACTTT
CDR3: CSGRTGEYSPLHF

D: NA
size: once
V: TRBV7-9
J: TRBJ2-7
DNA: TGTGCAAGCATGGTGGGACAGTGGCACCGGGGGGCGGTTTTC
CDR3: CASMVGQWHRGAVF

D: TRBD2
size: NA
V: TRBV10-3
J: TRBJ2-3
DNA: TGTGCCATCAGTGAGAGGACTAGCGGGAGGGACACAGATACGCAGTATTTT
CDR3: CAISERTSGRDTDTQYF

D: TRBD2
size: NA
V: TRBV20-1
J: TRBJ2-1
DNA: TGCAGTGCTGGGACTAGCGGGGGGAACTCTGGAAATGAGCAGTTCTTC
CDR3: CSAGTSGGNSGNEQFF

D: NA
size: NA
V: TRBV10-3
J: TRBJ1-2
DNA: TGTGCCATCAGTTCTAGCGGGGGCAGGGATAAGGGCTACACCTTC
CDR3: CAISSSGGRDKGYTF

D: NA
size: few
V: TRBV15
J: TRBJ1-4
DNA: TGTGCCACCAGCAGAGATAGAGGGGAAAATGAAAAACTGTTTTTT
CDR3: CATSRDRGENEKLFF

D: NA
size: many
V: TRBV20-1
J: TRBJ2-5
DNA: TGCAGTGCTGAGGGGGGGGGGGCAGGGCCCCAAGAGACCCAGTACTTC
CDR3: CSAEGGGAGPQETQYF

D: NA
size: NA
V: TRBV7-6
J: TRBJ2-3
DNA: TGTGCCAGCAGAACCTCCGCCAGCACAGATAGGGAGTATTTT
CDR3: CASRTSASTDREYF